One sample yielded the 18 T cell receptor beta chains listed below, sequenced in a study of neurological immune-mediated disorders (dated by TCRdb to between 2018 and 2021). Library method: 5' RACE. Sequencing took place on an Illumina HiSeq 2500. Through fastp at Q25 and MiXCR, TCRdb rebuilt clones from the public reads, retaining in-frame beta chains. Entries that share a CDR3 protein sequence are merged under the most common genes and DNA. For this sample there are some 22,000 distinct CDR3 sequences; 15% to 20% appear just once. The ten biggest clones cover over 6.5% of the sample. Specimen: CD8+ T cells from blood. These receptors originate from a woman under 30 with multiple sclerosis.

The chain carries TRBV10-3 and TRBJ2-3, with 9 bases aligning to TRBD1. The CDR3 covers 17 residues. With 0 bases clipped from V and 4 bases from J, the junction kept 8 bases outside the gene matches. The germline V gene encodes CDR1 ENHRY and CDR2 SYGVKD. The CDR3 is CAISESAQDRGADTQYF. DNA for the CDR3: TGTGCCATCAGTGAGTCGGCCCAGGACAGGGGCGCAGATACGCAGTATTTT.

This clonotype was detected many times. This chain connects TRBV27 to TRBJ1-1; the D gene is possibly TRBD1 (6 bases). Trimming removed 6 bases from V and 2 bases from J, with 10 bases in between. The CDR3 loop spans 13 amino acids. Germline V CDR1 and CDR2: MNHEY, SMNVEV (reference sequence). CDR3 nucleotide sequence: TGTGCCAGCAGCATAGGGGGAAACACTGAAGCTTTCTTT. Translation gives CASSIGGNTEAFF.

This clonotype has at least ten counts. The chain links TRBV7-6 to TRBJ2-7, with 9 positions matching TRBD1. The J segment lost 4 bases and the V segment lost 5 bases, leaving 6 bases of the junction unmatched. Germline loops: CDR1 SGHVS, CDR2 FNYEAQ. The CDR3 is 14 residues long. DNA for the CDR3: TGTGCCAGCAGCGAGGGACAGGGAACGTACGAGCAGTACTTC. Amino acids: CASSEGQGTYEQYF.

This clonotype showed up just a few times. This chain links TRBV24-1 with TRBJ2-7, with 9 bases that match TRBD1. J lost 0 bases, V lost 10 bases, and 6 bases had no gene match. The germline V gene has CDR1 KGHDR and CDR2 SFDVKD. The CDR3 has 14 residues. Here the CDR3 DNA reads TGTGCCACGGCCGAGACAGGGGGCTCCTACGAGCAGTACTTC. Translation gives CATAETGGSYEQYF.

This chain's CDR3 is CASSYKAEAFF. DNA of the CDR3: TGTGCCAGCAGTTACAAGGCTGAAGCTTTCTTT. The rearrangement joins TRBV6-6 to TRBJ1-1, with D unresolved. The germline V and J ends were trimmed by 2 bases and 6 bases, with 4 bases remaining between them. CDR3 length: 11 residues. Germline assignment: CDR1 MNHNY and CDR2 SVGAGI (reference sequence).

This clonotype was observed many times. The chain is built from TRBV20-1 and TRBJ1-3; D call uncertain. CDR3 length equals 15 residues. The V gene lost 0 bases and the J gene lost 0 bases, with 9 bases spanning the gap. From germline, CDR1 is DFQATT and CDR2 SNEGSKA (reference sequence). Written as DNA, the CDR3 is TGCAGTGCTAGAGATACCGCGAGCTCTGGAAACACCATATATTTT. This codes for CSARDTASSGNTIYF.

Relative to its sample, this clonotype is medium-sized. The chain combines TRBV5-1 with TRBJ2-3; possibly TRBD1 for D (5 bases). Trimming shortened V by 4 bases and J by 2 bases, and 20 bases separated the two germline ends. This CDR3 comprises 17 residues. CDR1 is SGHRS, CDR2 YFSETQ, per germline. CDR3 coding DNA: TGCGCCAGCAGCCCCGTGCCGGGCGGACACCACACAGATACGCAGTATTTT. This codes for CASSPVPGGHHTDTQYF.

This chain joins TRBV6-6 and TRBJ1-1; D gene unclear. The CDR3 totals 14 residues. V gave up 3 bases and J gave up 4 bases, with 12 bases separating them. Germline lookup yields CDR1 MNHNY and CDR2 SVGAGI (reference sequence). The CDR3 region has the DNA TGTGCCAGCAGTTATGAGCAGGTCGTCACTGAAGCTTTCTTT. Its translation is CASSYEQVVTEAFF.

This clonotype was recorded at least ten times. The chain combines TRBV15 with TRBJ1-5; D is unclear. V was shortened by 5 bases and J by 7 bases, with 30 bases between the two germline ends. Germline-derived CDR1 and CDR2 are LNHNV and YYDKDF (reference sequence). The CDR3 runs to 19 residues. CDR3 DNA: TGTGCCACCAGCGCAACCCTAGTACTTAGGACGGGAGAGAAGCAGCCCCAGCATTTT. This encodes CATSATLVLRTGEKQPQHF.

This clonotype showed up many times. The chain couples TRBV6-5 to TRBJ2-3, with 14 bases that match TRBD2. The CDR3 length is 16 residues. J gave up 4 bases and V 0 bases, and 0 bases lay outside the gene matches. CDR1 and CDR2 (germline): MNHEY, SVGAGI. The CDR3 DNA follows: TGTGCCAGCAGTTACTCGACTAGCGGGAGGGCAGATACGCAGTATTTT. Protein: CASSYSTSGRADTQYF.

This clonotype came up many times. The chain is built from TRBV7-9 and TRBJ1-2; 7 bases match TRBD1. Trimming cost V 2 bases and J 13 bases; bases outside gene matches: 16. Germline CDR1 is SEHNR and CDR2 is FQNEAQ (reference sequence). The CDR3 is 15 residues long. In DNA form, the CDR3 reads TGTGCCAGCAGCTTACCCCTAACAGGGGCCGCAGTGTGCACCTTC. Protein: CASSLPLTGAAVCTF.

This clonotype was recorded many times. This chain uses TRBV5-1 with TRBJ2-7; TRBD1 matches 12 bases. This CDR3 is built from 15 residues. Germline V gives CDR1 SGHRS, CDR2 YFSETQ. The V and J ends lost 3 bases and 2 bases, in that order; junction bases with no gene match: 3. The CDR3 protein is CASSSGTGGPYEQYF. The CDR3 coding sequence is TGCGCCAGCAGCTCCGGGACAGGGGGCCCCTACGAGCAGTACTTC.

This clonotype has a count of ten or more. The chain uses TRBV6-5 and TRBJ1-2; D possibly corresponds to TRBD1 (6 bases). V was pared by 6 bases and J by 0 bases, with 26 bases between. This CDR3 is 19 amino acids long. The germline CDR1 and CDR2 sequences are MNHEY and SVGAGI. The CDR3 DNA follows: TGTGCCAGCAGCCTCTCGCTGGGGGCTATCAGGATCCCTAACTATGGCTACACCTTC. Amino acids: CASSLSLGAIRIPNYGYTF.

This clonotype has a count of ten or more. This sequence joins TRBV6-4 and TRBJ2-2, with D uncertain. The CDR3 spans 15 residues. Trimming left V 0 bases short and J 1 base short, with 6 bases between. Germline V gene data show CDR1 as MRHNA and CDR2 as SNTAGT. CDR3 sequence reads: CASSDSAGNTGELFF. CDR3 coding DNA: TGTGCCAGCAGTGACTCCGCAGGGAACACCGGGGAGCTGTTTTTT.

The CDR3 nucleotides are TGCGCCAGCAGCTTCTCGGGGGAGGGAGTAAATGAGCAGTTCTTC. Protein product: CASSFSGEGVNEQFF. This chain uses TRBV5-1 with TRBJ2-1; 7 bases line up with TRBD2. CDR3 length equals 15 residues. CDR1 is SGHRS and CDR2 is YFSETQ in the germline V gene. V was clipped by 2 bases and J by 7 bases; unmatched bases: 9.

By its share, this clonotype is medium-sized. This sequence joins TRBV28 and TRBJ2-3; tentative D call: TRBD1 (6 bases). The V end was cut by 4 bases, the J end by 6 bases, with 14 bases between. This CDR3 has 14 amino acids. Germline values: CDR1 MDHEN, CDR2 SYDVKM. The CDR3 sequence: CASSSDRLVDTQYF. The CDR3 DNA sequence: TGTGCCAGCAGTTCAGACAGGTTGGTGGATACGCAGTATTTT.

In its sample, this clonotype was seen many times. The chain carries TRBV6-4 and TRBJ2-2, with a possible D match to TRBD1 (6 bases). The germline gives CDR1 MRHNA, CDR2 SNTAGT. Trimming removed 4 bases from V and 3 bases from J, with 9 bases in between. This CDR3 contains 14 residues. As DNA, the CDR3 is TGTGCCAGCAGTGGCTCAGGGGACACCGGGGAGCTGTTTTTT. The encoded protein is CASSGSGDTGELFF.

This clonotype was detected many times. The chain carries TRBV27 and TRBJ2-1, with TRBD1 matching 7 bases. With 3 bases clipped from V and 10 bases from J, the junction kept 6 bases outside the gene matches. The CDR3 runs 13 residues. The germline V gene has CDR1 MNHEY and CDR2 SMNVEV (reference sequence). This chain's CDR3 is CASSFSDREEQFF. In nucleotides, the CDR3 is TGTGCCAGCAGTTTCTCCGACAGGGAAGAGCAGTTCTTC.